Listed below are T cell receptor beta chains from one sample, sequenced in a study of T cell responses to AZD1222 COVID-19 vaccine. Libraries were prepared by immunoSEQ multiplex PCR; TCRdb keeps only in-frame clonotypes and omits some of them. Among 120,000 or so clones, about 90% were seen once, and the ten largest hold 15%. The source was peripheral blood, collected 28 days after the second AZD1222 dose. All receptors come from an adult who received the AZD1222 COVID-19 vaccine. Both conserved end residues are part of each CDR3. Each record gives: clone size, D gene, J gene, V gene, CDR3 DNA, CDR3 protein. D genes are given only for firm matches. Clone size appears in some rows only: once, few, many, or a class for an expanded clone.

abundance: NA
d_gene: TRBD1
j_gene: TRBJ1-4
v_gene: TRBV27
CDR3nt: TGTGCCAGCAGTTCCCCGGAGGGACAGGGGAATGAAAAACTGTTTTTT
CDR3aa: CASSSPEGQGNEKLFF

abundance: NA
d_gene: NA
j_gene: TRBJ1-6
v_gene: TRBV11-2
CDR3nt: TGTGCCAGCAGCTCTAGGAGGGAGGTGAGGGATTCACCCCTCCACTTT
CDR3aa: CASSSRREVRDSPLHF

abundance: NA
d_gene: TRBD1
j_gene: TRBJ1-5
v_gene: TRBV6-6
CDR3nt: TGTGCCAGCAGTCCCGGACAGGGCCCGCCATATAGCAATCAGCCCCAGCATTTT
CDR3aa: CASSPGQGPPYSNQPQHF

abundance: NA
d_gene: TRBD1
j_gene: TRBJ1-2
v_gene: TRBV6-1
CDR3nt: TGTGCCAGCAGTGTAAGGGACAGGGGGACTAACTATGGCTACACCTTC
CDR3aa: CASSVRDRGTNYGYTF

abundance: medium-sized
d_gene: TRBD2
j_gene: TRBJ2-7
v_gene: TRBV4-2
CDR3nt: TGTGCCAGCAGCCAAGAGCTAGCGGGAGTCTCCTACGAGCAGTACTTC
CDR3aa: CASSQELAGVSYEQYF

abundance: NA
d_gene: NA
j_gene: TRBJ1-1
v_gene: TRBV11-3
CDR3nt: TGTGCCAGCAGCAGTAGAACCTCGGGAATAGCTTTCTTT
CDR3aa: CASSSRTSGIAFF

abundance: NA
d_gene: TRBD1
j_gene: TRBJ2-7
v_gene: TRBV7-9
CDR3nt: TGTGCCAGCAGCTTAGCTACGGGACAGCTCTACGAGCAGTACTTC
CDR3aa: CASSLATGQLYEQYF

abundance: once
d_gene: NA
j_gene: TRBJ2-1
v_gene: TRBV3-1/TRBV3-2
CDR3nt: TGTGCCAGCAGCCCGCGAACTAGGACTGAGCAGTTCTTC
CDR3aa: CASSPRTRTEQFF

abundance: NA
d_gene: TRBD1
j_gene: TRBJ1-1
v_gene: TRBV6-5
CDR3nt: TGTGCCAGCAGGGAGGACAGGGGGCCCACTGAAGCTTTCTTT
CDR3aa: CASREDRGPTEAFF

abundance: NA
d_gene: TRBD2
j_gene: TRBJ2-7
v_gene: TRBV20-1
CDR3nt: TGCAGTGCTAGTCCTAGCGGGTGGGACTCCTACGAGCAGTACTTC
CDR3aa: CSASPSGWDSYEQYF

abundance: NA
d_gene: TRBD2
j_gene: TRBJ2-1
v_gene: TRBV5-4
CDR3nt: TGTGCCAGCAGCTTGGTCGGGTTAGCGGGGGGCTCCAGTGAGCAGTTCTTC
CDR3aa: CASSLVGLAGGSSEQFF

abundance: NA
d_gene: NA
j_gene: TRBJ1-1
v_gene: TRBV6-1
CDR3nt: TGTGCCAGCAGTATTACGGCGGGACCTAACACTGAAGCTTTCTTT
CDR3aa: CASSITAGPNTEAFF

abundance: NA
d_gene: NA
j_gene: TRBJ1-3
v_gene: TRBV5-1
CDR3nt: TGCGCCAGCAGCTTGCCGCAGGTTTCTGGAAACACCATATATTTT
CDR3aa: CASSLPQVSGNTIYF